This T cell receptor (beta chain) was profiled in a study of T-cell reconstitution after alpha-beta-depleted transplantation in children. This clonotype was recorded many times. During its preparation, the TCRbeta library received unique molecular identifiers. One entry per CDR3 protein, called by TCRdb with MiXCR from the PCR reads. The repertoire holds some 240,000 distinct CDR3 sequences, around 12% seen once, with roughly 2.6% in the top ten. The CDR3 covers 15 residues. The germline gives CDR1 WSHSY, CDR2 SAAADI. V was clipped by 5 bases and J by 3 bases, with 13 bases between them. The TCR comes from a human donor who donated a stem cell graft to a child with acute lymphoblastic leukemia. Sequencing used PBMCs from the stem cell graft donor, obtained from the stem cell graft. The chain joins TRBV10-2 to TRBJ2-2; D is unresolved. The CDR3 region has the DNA TGCGCCAGCAGTCCCTCAGCTACCTACACCGGGGAGCTGTTTTTT. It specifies CASSPSATYTGELFF.